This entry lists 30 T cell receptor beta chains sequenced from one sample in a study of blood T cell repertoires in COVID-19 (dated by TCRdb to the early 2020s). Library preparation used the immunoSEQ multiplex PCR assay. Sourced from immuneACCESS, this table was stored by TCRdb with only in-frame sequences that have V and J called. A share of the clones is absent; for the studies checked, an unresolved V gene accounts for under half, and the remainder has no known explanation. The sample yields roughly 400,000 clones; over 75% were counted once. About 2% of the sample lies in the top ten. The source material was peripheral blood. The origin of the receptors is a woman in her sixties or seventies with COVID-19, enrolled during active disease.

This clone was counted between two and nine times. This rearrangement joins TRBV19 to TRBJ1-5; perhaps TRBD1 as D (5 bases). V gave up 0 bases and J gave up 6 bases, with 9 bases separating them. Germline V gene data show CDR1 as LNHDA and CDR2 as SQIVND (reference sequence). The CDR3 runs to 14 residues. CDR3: CASSIDGGSQPQHF. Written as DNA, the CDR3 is TGTGCCAGTAGTATAGATGGGGGGAGTCAGCCCCAGCATTTT.

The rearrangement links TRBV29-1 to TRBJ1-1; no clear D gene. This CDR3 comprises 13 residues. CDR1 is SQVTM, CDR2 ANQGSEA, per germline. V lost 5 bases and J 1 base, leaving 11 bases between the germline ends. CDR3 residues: CSVKDSPNTEAFF. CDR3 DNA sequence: TGCAGCGTTAAGGACTCTCCGAACACTGAAGCTTTCTTT.

The CDR3 DNA is TGTGCCAGCAGCTTGGGGACACCCTTCGAGCAGTACTTC. This sequence encodes CASSLGTPFEQYF. This chain joins TRBV7-3 and TRBJ2-7, with D perhaps matching TRBD1 (6 bases). The germline V and J ends were trimmed by 3 bases and 6 bases, with 12 bases remaining between them. There are 13 residues in the CDR3. Germline lookup yields CDR1 SGHTA and CDR2 FQGTGA.

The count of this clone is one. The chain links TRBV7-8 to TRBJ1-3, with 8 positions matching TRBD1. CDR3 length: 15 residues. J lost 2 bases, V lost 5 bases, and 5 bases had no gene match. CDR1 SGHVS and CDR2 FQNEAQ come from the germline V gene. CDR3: CASSPRGQAGNTIYF. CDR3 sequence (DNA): TGTGCCAGCAGCCCCCGGGGACAGGCTGGAAACACCATATATTTT.

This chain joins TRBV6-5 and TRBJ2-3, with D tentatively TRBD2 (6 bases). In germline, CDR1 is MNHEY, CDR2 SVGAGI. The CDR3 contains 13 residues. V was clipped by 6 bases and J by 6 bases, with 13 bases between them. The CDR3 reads CASRGDLRDTQYF. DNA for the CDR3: TGTGCCAGCAGAGGGGACTTAAGGGATACGCAGTATTTT.

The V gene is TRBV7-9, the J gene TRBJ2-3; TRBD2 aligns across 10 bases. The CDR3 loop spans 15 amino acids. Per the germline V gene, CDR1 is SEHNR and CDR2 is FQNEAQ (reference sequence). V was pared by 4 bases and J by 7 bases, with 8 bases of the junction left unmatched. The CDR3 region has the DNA TGTGCCAGCAGCTCACCCAGCGGGGGGGATTATACGCAGTATTTT. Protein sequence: CASSSPSGGDYTQYF.

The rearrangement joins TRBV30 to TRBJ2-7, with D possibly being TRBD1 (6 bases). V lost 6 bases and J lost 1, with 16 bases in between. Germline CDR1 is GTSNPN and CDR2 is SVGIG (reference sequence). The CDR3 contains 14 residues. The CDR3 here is CACTGFLSSYEQYF. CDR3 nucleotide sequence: TGTGCCTGTACAGGGTTCCTAAGTTCCTACGAGCAGTACTTC.

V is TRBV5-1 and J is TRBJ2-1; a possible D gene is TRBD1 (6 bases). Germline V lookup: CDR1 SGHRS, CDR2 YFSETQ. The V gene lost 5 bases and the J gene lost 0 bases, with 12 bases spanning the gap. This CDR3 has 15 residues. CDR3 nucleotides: TGCGCCAGCAGGAATACAGGGAGCTCCTACAATGAGCAGTTCTTC. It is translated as CASRNTGSSYNEQFF.

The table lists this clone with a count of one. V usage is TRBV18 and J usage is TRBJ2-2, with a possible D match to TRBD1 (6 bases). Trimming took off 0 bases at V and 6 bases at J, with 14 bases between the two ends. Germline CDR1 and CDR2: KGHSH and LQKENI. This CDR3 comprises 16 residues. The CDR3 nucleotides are TGTGCCAGCTCACCACCGGGGGCAGGGAGCGCCGGGGAGCTGTTTTTT. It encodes CASSPPGAGSAGELFF.

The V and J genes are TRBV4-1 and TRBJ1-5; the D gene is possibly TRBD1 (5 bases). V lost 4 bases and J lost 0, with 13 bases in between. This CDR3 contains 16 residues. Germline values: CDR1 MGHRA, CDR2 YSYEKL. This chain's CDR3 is CASSPRGGNSNQPQHF. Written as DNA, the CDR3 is TGCGCCAGCAGCCCCCGGGGGGGTAATAGCAATCAGCCCCAGCATTTT.

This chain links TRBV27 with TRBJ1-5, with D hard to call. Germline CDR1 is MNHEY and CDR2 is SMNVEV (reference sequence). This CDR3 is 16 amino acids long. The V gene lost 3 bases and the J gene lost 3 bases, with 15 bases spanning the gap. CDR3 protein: CASSFSGARTNQPQHF. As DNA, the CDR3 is TGTGCCAGCAGTTTCTCGGGTGCGCGAACCAATCAGCCCCAGCATTTT.

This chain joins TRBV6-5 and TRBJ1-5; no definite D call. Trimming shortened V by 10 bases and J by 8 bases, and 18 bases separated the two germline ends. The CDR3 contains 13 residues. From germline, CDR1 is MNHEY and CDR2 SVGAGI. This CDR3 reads CAIKRRVREPQHF. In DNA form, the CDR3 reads TGTGCCATCAAGAGGAGGGTTCGAGAGCCCCAGCATTTT.

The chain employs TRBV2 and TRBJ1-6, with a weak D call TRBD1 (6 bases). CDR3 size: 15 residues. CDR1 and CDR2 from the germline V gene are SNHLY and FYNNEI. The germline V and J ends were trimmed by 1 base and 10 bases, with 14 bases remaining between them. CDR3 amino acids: CASSEGGRVSSPLHF. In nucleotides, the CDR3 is TGTGCCAGCAGTGAAGGGGGGCGAGTAAGCTCACCCCTCCACTTT.

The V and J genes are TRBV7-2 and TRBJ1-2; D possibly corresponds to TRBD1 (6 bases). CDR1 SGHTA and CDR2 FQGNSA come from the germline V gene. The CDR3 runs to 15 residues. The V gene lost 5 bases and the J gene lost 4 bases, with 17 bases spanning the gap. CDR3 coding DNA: TGTGCCAGCAGCCTCGGAATGGGGGCTAGCTATGGCTACACCTTC. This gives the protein CASSLGMGASYGYTF.

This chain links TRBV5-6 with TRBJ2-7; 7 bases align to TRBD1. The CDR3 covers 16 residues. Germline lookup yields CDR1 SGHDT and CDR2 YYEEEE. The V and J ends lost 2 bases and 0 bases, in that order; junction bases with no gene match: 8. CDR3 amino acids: CASSFRTGPVSYEQYF. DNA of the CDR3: TGTGCCAGCAGCTTCCGGACAGGACCCGTCTCCTACGAGCAGTACTTC.

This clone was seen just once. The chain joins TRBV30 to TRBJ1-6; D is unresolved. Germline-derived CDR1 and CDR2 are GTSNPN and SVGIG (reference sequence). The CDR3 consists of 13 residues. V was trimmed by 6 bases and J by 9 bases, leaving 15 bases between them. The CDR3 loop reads CACNTPGSSPLHF. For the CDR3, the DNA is TGTGCCTGTAATACACCGGGGTCTTCACCCCTCCACTTT.

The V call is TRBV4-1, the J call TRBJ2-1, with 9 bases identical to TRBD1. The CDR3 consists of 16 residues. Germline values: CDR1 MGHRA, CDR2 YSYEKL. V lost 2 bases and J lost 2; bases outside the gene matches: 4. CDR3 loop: CASSQNRGHTYNEQFF. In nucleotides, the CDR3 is TGCGCCAGCAGCCAAAACAGGGGGCACACCTACAATGAGCAGTTCTTC.

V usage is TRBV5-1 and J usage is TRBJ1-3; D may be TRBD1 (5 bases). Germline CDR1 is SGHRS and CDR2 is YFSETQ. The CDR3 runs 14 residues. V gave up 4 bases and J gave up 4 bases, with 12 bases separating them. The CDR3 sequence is CASSGGGTGNTIYF. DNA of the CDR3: TGCGCCAGCAGCGGCGGGGGTACAGGAAACACCATATATTTT.

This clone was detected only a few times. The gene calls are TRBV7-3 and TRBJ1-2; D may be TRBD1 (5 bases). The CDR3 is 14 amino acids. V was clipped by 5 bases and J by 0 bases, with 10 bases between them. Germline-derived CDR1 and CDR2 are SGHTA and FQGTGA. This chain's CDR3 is CASSEDTTNYGYTF. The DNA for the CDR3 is TGTGCCAGCAGCGAGGACACTACTAACTATGGCTACACCTTC.

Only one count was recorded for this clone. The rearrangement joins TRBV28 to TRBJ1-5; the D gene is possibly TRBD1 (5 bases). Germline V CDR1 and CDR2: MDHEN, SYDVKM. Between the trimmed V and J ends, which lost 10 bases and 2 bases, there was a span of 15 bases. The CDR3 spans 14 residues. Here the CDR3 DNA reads TGTGCCACCGCGGCAGGGTGGGGCAATCAGCCCCAGCATTTT. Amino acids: CATAAGWGNQPQHF.

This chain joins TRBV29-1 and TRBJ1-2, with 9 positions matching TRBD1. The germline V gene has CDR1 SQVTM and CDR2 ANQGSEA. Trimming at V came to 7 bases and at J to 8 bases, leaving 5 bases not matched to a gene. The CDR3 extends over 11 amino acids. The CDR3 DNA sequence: TGCAGCGCTACAGGGGGCCGGGGCTACACCTTC. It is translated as CSATGGRGYTF.

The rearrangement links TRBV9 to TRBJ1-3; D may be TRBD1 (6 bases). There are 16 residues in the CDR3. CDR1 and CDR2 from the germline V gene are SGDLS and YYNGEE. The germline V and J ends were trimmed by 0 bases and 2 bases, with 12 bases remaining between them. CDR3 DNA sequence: TGTGCCAGCAGCGTAGATCGAGCAGGGGCTGGAAACACCATATATTTT. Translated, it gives CASSVDRAGAGNTIYF.

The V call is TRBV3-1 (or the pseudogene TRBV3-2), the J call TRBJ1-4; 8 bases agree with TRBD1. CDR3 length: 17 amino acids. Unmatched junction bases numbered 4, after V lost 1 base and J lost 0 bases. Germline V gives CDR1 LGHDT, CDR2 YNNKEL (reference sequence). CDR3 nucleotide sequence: TGTGCCAGCAGCCAAGGACAGGGGTGGCCAACTAATGAAAAACTGTTTTTT. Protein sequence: CASSQGQGWPTNEKLFF.

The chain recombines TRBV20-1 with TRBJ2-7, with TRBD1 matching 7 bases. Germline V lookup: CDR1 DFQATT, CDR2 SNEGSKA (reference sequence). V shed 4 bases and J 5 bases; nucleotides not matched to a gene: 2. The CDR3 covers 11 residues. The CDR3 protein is CSANDRDEQYF. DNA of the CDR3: TGCAGTGCTAACGACAGGGACGAGCAGTACTTC.

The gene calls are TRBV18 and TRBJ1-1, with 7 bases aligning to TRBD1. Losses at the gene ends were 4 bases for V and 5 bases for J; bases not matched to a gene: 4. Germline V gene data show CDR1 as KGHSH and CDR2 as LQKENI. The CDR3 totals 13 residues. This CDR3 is CASSLGQETEAFF. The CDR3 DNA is TGTGCCAGCTCACTCGGACAGGAAACTGAAGCTTTCTTT.

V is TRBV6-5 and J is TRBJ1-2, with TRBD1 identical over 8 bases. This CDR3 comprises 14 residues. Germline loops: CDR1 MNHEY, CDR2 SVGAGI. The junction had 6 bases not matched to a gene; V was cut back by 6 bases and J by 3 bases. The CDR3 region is CASSAGQGYYGYTF. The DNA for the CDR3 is TGTGCCAGCAGCGCCGGACAGGGCTACTATGGCTACACCTTC.

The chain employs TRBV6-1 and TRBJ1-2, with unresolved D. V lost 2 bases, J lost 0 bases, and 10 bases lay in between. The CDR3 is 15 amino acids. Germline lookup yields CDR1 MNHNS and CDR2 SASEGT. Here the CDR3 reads CASSEPYTANYGYTF. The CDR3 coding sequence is TGTGCCAGCAGTGAACCCTACACAGCTAACTATGGCTACACCTTC.

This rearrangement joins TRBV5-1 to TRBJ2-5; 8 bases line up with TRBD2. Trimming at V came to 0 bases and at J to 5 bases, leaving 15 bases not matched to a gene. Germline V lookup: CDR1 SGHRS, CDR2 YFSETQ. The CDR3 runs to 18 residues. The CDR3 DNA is TGCGCCAGCAGCTTGGGACTCATCTCAGCGGGGGTCTGGGAGACCCAGTACTTC. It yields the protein CASSLGLISAGVWETQYF.

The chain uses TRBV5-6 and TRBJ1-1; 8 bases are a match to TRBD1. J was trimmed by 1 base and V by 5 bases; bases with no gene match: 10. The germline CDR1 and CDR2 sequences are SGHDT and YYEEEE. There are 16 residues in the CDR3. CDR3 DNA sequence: TGTGCCAGCAGTCGACAGGGGAGCCCCCGGAACACTGAAGCTTTCTTT. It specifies CASSRQGSPRNTEAFF.

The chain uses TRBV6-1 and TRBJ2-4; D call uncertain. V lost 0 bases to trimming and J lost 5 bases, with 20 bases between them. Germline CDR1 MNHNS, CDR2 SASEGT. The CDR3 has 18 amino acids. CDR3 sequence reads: CASSEAHRYGRWENIQYF. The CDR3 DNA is TGTGCCAGCAGTGAAGCGCATCGATATGGCAGGTGGGAAAACATTCAGTACTTC.